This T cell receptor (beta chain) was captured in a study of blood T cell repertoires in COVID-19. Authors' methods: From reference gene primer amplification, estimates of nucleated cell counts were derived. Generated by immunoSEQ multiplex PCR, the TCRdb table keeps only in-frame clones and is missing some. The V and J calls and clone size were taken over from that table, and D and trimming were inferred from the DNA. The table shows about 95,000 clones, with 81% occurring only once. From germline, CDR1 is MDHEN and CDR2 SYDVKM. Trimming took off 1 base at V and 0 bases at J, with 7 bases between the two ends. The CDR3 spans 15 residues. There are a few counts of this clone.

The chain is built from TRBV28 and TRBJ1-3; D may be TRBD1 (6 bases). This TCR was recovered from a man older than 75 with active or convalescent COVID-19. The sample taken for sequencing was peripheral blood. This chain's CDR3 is CASSLSRGSGNTIYF. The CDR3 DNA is TGTGCCAGCAGTTTATCCAGGGGCTCTGGAAACACCATATATTTT. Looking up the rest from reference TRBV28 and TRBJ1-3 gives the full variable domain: DVKVTQSSRYLVKRTGEKVFLECVQDMDHENMFWYRQDPGLGLRLIYFSYDVKMKEKGDIPEGYSVSREKKERFSLILESASTNQTSMYLCASSLSRGSGNTIYFGEGSWLTVV.